A single sample gave rise to the 19 T cell receptor beta chains below, sequenced in a study of T-cell memory formation after mild COVID-19. In TCRdb, the 5' RACE reads were re-called with MiXCR into one record per CDR3 protein. This table holds about 150,000 distinct CDR3 sequences, less than 40% found once. The sample comprised PBMCs or a T cell subset sorted from them (not recorded which). These receptors were collected from an adult woman who had mild COVID-19 (a few samples of this study predate the infection). Cell type and time point are not known.

This clonotype has a single count. As DNA, the CDR3 is TGTGCCATCAGGGAACCCAGCCGGGGGACTGAAGCTTTCTTT. It specifies CAIREPSRGTEAFF. The chain links TRBV10-3 to TRBJ1-1; a weak D match, TRBD1 (5 bases). V lost 6 bases to trimming and J lost 5 bases, with 16 bases between them. The CDR3 is made up of 14 amino acids. CDR1 is ENHRY, CDR2 SYGVKD, per germline.

In DNA, the CDR3 is TGTGCCACCAGTGTCCCCGGGACCGACTACACCGGGGAGCTGTTTTTT. This encodes CATSVPGTDYTGELFF. This chain links TRBV24-1 with TRBJ2-2, with D perhaps being TRBD1 or TRBD2 (5 bases each). The CDR3 contains 16 residues. Germline-derived CDR1 and CDR2 are KGHDR and SFDVKD. V lost 5 bases to trimming and J lost 3 bases, with 15 bases between them.

This clonotype was counted only a few times. This chain joins TRBV7-9 and TRBJ2-2; D gene ambiguous. Trimming left V 10 bases short and J 4 bases short, with 4 bases between. CDR1 and CDR2 (germline): SEHNR, FQNEAQ (reference sequence). This CDR3 comprises 10 residues. The CDR3 nucleotides read TGTGCCACCGCCACCGGGGAGCTGTTTTTT. Residues: CATATGELFF.

The chain couples TRBV19 to TRBJ2-7; TRBD1 might be the D (5 bases). Germline V gene lookup returns CDR1 LNHDA and CDR2 SQIVND (reference sequence). Trimming shortened V by 5 bases and J by 3 bases, and 11 bases separated the two germline ends. The CDR3 contains 13 residues. The CDR3 nucleotides read TGTGCCAGTAGTCTAGGACACAGCTACGAGCAGTACTTC. Protein sequence: CASSLGHSYEQYF.

The chain recombines TRBV5-4 with TRBJ1-1, with D tentatively TRBD1 (6 bases). Trimming took off 5 bases at V and 3 bases at J, with 11 bases between the two ends. The CDR3 loop spans 13 amino acids. Germline V lookup: CDR1 SGHNT, CDR2 YYREEE (reference sequence). The CDR3 here is CASRVYRDTEAFF. In nucleotides, the CDR3 is TGTGCCAGCAGGGTATACAGGGACACTGAAGCTTTCTTT.

J is TRBJ1-6 and V is TRBV6-2 or TRBV6-3; 10 positions agree with TRBD1. In germline, CDR1 is MNHEY, CDR2 SVGEGT. V trimming: 6 bases; J trimming: 8 bases; junction bases outside the gene matches: 4. The CDR3 has 14 amino acids. The CDR3 nucleotides read TGTGCCAGCAGCCCGACAGGGGGCGATTCACCCCTCCACTTT. As protein: CASSPTGGDSPLHF.

CDR3 sequence reads: CASSLASRGASTDTQYF. DNA for the CDR3: TGTGCCAGCAGCTTAGCATCCCGAGGGGCTAGCACAGATACGCAGTATTTT. The rearrangement joins TRBV7-9 to TRBJ2-3, with D tentatively TRBD1 or TRBD2 (5 bases each). The CDR3 sequence is 17 residues long. Trimming removed 0 bases at V and 0 bases at J, with 13 bases between. Germline CDR1 SEHNR, CDR2 FQNEAQ (reference sequence).

The chain uses TRBV5-1 and TRBJ2-7, with a tentative D call TRBD1 (6 bases). From germline, CDR1 is SGHRS and CDR2 YFSETQ. This CDR3 is 15 amino acids long. Trimming shortened V by 4 bases and J by 2 bases, and 16 bases separated the two germline ends. The CDR3 DNA sequence: TGCGCCAGCAGCCCTCGTAGGACAGCCGCCTACGAGCAGTACTTC. Amino acids: CASSPRRTAAYEQYF.

This clonotype was detected ten times or more. The rearrangement links TRBV7-6 to TRBJ2-2, with 8 bases matching TRBD1. The CDR3 has 16 amino acids. The V and J ends lost 2 bases and 1 base, in that order; junction bases with no gene match: 3. Looked up from germline, CDR1 is SGHVS and CDR2 is FNYEAQ. The CDR3 reads CASSLLGTGNTGELFF. DNA of the CDR3: TGTGCCAGCAGCTTACTAGGGACAGGGAACACCGGGGAGCTGTTTTTT. The full variable domain, completed using reference TRBV7-6 and TRBJ2-2, is GAGVSQSPRYKVTKRGQDVALRCDPISGHVSLYWYRQALGQGPEFLTYFNYEAQQDKSGLPNDRFSAERPEGSISTLTIQRTEQRDSAMYRCASSLLGTGNTGELFFGEGSRLTVL.

The sample holds many counts of this clonotype. The chain employs TRBV27 and TRBJ2-2; weak D call: TRBD2 (5 bases). The V gene's germline CDR1 is MNHEY and CDR2 SMNVEV (reference sequence). V gave up 8 bases and J gave up 4 bases, with 14 bases separating them. CDR3 size: 14 residues. CDR3 sequence reads: CASRGWAITGELFF. The CDR3 DNA sequence: TGTGCCAGCCGGGGATGGGCGATCACCGGGGAGCTGTTTTTT.

Only a few counts were recorded for this clonotype. This rearrangement joins TRBV30 to TRBJ1-5, with a tentative D call TRBD1 (6 bases). The CDR3 has 14 amino acids. CDR1 is GTSNPN and CDR2 is SVGIG in the germline V gene (reference sequence). V lost 1 base and J lost 0, with 7 bases in between. The CDR3, as DNA: TGTGCCTGGAGTGGGGGGGCTAGCAATCAGCCCCAGCATTTT. Translating it yields CAWSGGASNQPQHF. Combining the CDR3 with reference TRBV30 and TRBJ1-5 gives the whole variable domain SQTIHQWPATLVQPVGSPLSLECTVEGTSNPNLYWYRQAAGRGLQLLFYSVGIGQISSEVPQNLSASRPQDRQFILSSKKLLLSDSGFYLCAWSGGASNQPQHFGDGTRLSIL.

This clonotype was detected only a few times. The chain is built from TRBV4-1 and TRBJ2-1, with D unresolved. CDR3 size: 12 residues. In germline, CDR1 is MGHRA, CDR2 YSYEKL. V was clipped by 4 bases and J by 10 bases, with 11 bases between them. Here the CDR3 reads CASSPHRNEQFF. CDR3 DNA sequence: TGCGCCAGCAGCCCGCATCGCAACGAGCAGTTCTTC.

In this sample, this clonotype turned up a few times. The chain has TRBV12-3 or TRBV12-4 and TRBJ2-1, with TRBD2 matching 9 bases. J was trimmed by 4 bases and V by 7 bases; bases with no gene match: 8. This CDR3 is 15 amino acids long. This CDR3 is CASTRRTSEYNEQFF. In DNA form, the CDR3 reads TGTGCCAGCACCAGACGGACTAGCGAGTACAATGAGCAGTTCTTC.

V and J are TRBV4-3 and TRBJ2-1, with 14 bases aligning to TRBD2. The V segment lost 4 bases and the J segment 9 bases; nucleotides outside the gene matches: 5. The CDR3 is made up of 15 amino acids. Per germline, CDR1 LGHNA and CDR2 YSLEER. The chain's CDR3 is CASSPGLAGVTEQFF. In nucleotides, the CDR3 is TGCGCCAGCAGCCCGGGACTAGCGGGAGTAACTGAGCAGTTCTTC.

The gene calls are TRBV9 and TRBJ2-1; 8 bases align to TRBD2. The ends lost 0 bases at V and 4 bases at J; junction bases unmatched: 6. The CDR3 loop spans 16 amino acids. Per the germline V gene, CDR1 is SGDLS and CDR2 is YYNGEE. The CDR3 coding sequence is TGTGCCAGCAGCGTAGATGGCGGGGGGACGTACAATGAGCAGTTCTTC. It yields the protein CASSVDGGGTYNEQFF.

This clonotype was found a few times. The chain carries TRBV12-3 or TRBV12-4 and TRBJ2-3, with TRBD2 matching 9 bases. With 4 bases clipped from V and 4 bases from J, the junction kept 6 bases outside the gene matches. This CDR3 region has 15 residues. The CDR3 sequence is CASSSPGLASDTQYF. The CDR3 DNA sequence: TGTGCCAGCAGTTCCCCGGGACTAGCTTCAGATACGCAGTATTTT.

V usage is TRBV4-2 and J usage is TRBJ2-1, with 7 bases matching TRBD2. CDR1 is LGHNA, CDR2 YNFKEQ, per germline. This CDR3 region has 15 residues. V gave up 0 bases and J gave up 2 bases; unmatched junction bases: 1. CDR3 region: CASSQEGGAYNEQFF. The CDR3 DNA reads as TGTGCCAGCAGCCAAGAGGGGGGGGCCTACAATGAGCAGTTCTTC.

The genes are TRBV18 and TRBJ2-7; D is unclear. Per germline, CDR1 KGHSH and CDR2 LQKENI. This CDR3 comprises 13 residues. V lost 3 bases and J 0 bases, leaving 6 bases between the germline ends. This CDR3 reads CASSPSSSYEQYF. CDR3 coding DNA: TGTGCCAGCTCACCCTCCAGCTCCTACGAGCAGTACTTC.

The V call is TRBV12-3 or TRBV12-4, the J call TRBJ1-1; D not resolved. CDR3 length: 12 amino acids. V lost 0 bases and J lost 6, with 5 bases in between. DNA of the CDR3: TGTGCCAGCAGTTTAGCCGGAGCTGAAGCTTTCTTT. Protein product: CASSLAGAEAFF.